This T cell receptor (beta chain) was observed in a study of beta chain features in type 1 diabetes. V gave up 8 bases and J gave up 0 bases; unmatched junction bases: 5. Germline lookup yields CDR1 MGHDK and CDR2 SYGVNS. The CDR3 has 14 amino acids. Investigators reverse transcribed all isolated RNA, so they sequenced expressed TCRB transcripts. TCRdb keeps only in-frame clones here, not all; method: immunoSEQ multiplex PCR. The sample has just over 450,000 clones; approximately 30% are singletons. The source material was naive CD4+ T cells from blood. The chain is built from TRBV25-1 and TRBJ2-7, with 9 bases that match TRBD1. The TCR comes from a man younger than 35 in good health. CDR3 region: CASAGTGFSYEQYF. CDR3 coding DNA: TGTGCCAGCGCTGGGACAGGGTTCTCCTACGAGCAGTACTTC.